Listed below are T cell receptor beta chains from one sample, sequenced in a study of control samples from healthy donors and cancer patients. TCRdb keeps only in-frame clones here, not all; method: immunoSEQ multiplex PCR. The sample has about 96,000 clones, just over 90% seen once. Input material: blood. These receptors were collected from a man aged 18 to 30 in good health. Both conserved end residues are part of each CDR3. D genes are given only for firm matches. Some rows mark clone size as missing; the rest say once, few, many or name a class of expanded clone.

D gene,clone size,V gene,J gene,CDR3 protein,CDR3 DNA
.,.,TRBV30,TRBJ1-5,CAWGRDSNQPQHF,TGTGCCTGGGGAAGGGATAGCAATCAGCCCCAGCATTTT
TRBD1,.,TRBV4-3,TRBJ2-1,CASSRGQGRNEQFF,TGCGCCAGCAGCCGTGGACAGGGGCGCAATGAGCAGTTCTTC
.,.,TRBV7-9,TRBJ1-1,CASTQSGTPQDREAFF,TGTGCCAGCACCCAATCCGGGACACCCCAAGACCGGGAAGCTTTCTTT
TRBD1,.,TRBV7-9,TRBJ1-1,CASSSRDRGPNTEAFF,TGTGCCAGCAGCTCCCGGGACAGGGGGCCAAACACTGAAGCTTTCTTT
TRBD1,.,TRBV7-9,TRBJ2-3,CASSLYTGEIGDTQYF,TGTGCCAGCAGCCTATACACAGGGGAAATAGGAGATACGCAGTATTTT
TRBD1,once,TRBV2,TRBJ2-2,CASSRDRTTNTGELFF,TGTGCCAGCAGCCGGGACAGGACCACGAACACCGGGGAGCTGTTTTTT
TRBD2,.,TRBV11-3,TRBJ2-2,CASSRTSGNTGELFF,TGTGCCAGCAGCCGAACTAGCGGGAACACCGGGGAGCTGTTTTTT
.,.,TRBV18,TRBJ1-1,CASSPAGGVMNTEAFF,TGTGCCAGCTCACCAGCGGGAGGGGTTATGAACACTGAAGCTTTCTTT
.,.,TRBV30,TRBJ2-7,CAWKGQISTKGQYF,TGTGCCTGGAAGGGACAAATTTCTACGAAAGGGCAGTACTTC
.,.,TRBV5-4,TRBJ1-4,CASSLVGRGRPNEKLFF,TGTGCCAGCAGCTTGGTGGGTCGTGGCAGACCGAATGAAAAACTGTTTTTT
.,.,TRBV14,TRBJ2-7,CASSYGRTSYEQYF,TGTGCCAGCAGCTACGGGCGGACGTCTTACGAGCAGTACTTC
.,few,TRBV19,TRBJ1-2,CASKDGVGFYGYTF,TGTGCCAGTAAGGATGGGGTCGGGTTCTATGGCTACACCTTC
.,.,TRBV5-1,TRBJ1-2,CASSFNAEANYGYTF,TGCGCCAGCAGCTTTAACGCAGAGGCAAACTATGGCTACACCTTC
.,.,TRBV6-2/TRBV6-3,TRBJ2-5,CASSYSLLGETQYF,TGTGCCAGCAGTTACTCGTTGCTGGGGGAGACCCAGTACTTC
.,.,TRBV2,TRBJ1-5,CASSPRGTQPQHF,TGTGCCAGCAGTCCCAGGGGAACTCAGCCCCAGCATTTT
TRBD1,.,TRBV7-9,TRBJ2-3,CASSSSDRARRDTQYF,TGTGCCAGCAGCTCGTCGGACAGGGCCCGCAGGGATACGCAGTATTTT
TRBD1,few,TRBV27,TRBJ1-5,CASSSDRGQQPQHF,TGTGCCAGCAGTTCAGACAGGGGCCAACAGCCCCAGCATTTT
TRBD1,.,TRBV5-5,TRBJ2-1,CATKTGTGWDEQFF,TGTGCCACCAAGACCGGGACAGGGTGGGATGAGCAGTTCTTC
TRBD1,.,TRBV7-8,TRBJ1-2,CASSLLDRGDGYTF,TGTGCCAGCAGCCTCCTGGACAGGGGAGATGGCTACACCTTC
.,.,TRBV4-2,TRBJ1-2,CASSQDRSSYGYTF,TGTGCCAGCAGCCAAGATCGATCGTCCTATGGCTACACCTTC
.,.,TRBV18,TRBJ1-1,CASSQGRPLTEAFF,TGTGCCAGCTCCCAGGGACGGCCCCTGACTGAAGCTTTCTTT
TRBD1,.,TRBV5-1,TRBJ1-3,CASRTGTGGIYAGNTIYF,TGCGCCAGCAGGACCGGGACAGGGGGGATTTATGCTGGAAACACCATATATTTT
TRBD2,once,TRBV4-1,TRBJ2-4,CASSQDREGNIQYF,TGCGCCAGCAGCCAAGATAGGGAGGGGAACATTCAGTACTTC
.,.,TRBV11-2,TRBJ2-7,CASSLGLDSSYEQYF,TGTGCCAGCAGCTTAGGACTGGACTCTTCCTACGAGCAGTACTTC
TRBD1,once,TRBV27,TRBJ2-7,CASGPGGYEQYF,TGTGCCAGCGGGCCAGGGGGCTACGAGCAGTACTTC
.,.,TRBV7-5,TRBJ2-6,CVRSPRTGFGANVLTF,TGTGTCAGAAGCCCGCGGACAGGGTTTGGGGCCAACGTCCTGACTTTC
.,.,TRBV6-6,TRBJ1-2,CASSSLYGYTF,TGTGCCAGCAGTTCCCTCTATGGCTACACCTTC
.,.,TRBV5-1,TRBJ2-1,CASSFQSSYNEQFF,TGCGCCAGCAGCTTCCAGAGCTCCTACAATGAGCAGTTCTTC
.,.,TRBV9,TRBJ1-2,CASSVGGAYGYTF,TGTGCCAGCAGCGTAGGGGGGGCCTATGGCTACACCTTC
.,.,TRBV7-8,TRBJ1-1,CASSYLRGQNTEAFF,TGTGCCAGCAGCTATCTTCGCGGGCAGAACACTGAAGCTTTCTTT
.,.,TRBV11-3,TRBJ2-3,CASSPSVWGDTQYF,TGTGCCAGCAGCCCGTCTGTGTGGGGGGATACGCAGTATTTT
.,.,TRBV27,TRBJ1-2,CASSLKNNYGYTF,TGTGCCAGCAGTTTAAAGAACAACTATGGCTACACCTTC
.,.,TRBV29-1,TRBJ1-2,CSVEDGEVYGYTF,TGCAGCGTTGAAGATGGTGAGGTATATGGCTACACCTTC
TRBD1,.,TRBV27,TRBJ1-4,CASSLRQGNEKLFF,TGTGCCAGCAGTTTAAGACAGGGTAATGAAAAACTGTTTTTT
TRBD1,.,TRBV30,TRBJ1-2,CAWSAGGAGGYTF,TGTGCCTGGAGTGCAGGGGGCGCGGGTGGCTACACCTTC
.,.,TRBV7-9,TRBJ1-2,CASSLSYGYTF,TGTGCCAGCAGCTTATCCTATGGCTACACCTTC
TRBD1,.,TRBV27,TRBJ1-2,CASSLDRANGYTF,TGTGCCAGCAGCCTAGACAGGGCAAACGGCTACACCTTC
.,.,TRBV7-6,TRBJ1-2,CASSLVKGKGSVGYTF,TGTGCCAGCAGCTTAGTGAAGGGAAAAGGTTCGGTCGGCTACACCTTC
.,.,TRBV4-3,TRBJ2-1,CASSQSEYSEQFF,TGCGCCAGCAGCCAATCCGAATACAGTGAGCAGTTCTTC
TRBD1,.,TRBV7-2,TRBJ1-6,CASSPGTGGTPLHF,TGTGCCAGCAGCCCCGGGACAGGGGGGACACCCCTCCACTTT
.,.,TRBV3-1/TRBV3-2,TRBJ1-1,CASSQVLMNTEAFF,TGTGCCAGCAGCCAAGTATTGATGAACACTGAAGCTTTCTTT
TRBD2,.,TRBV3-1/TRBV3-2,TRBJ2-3,CASSRGGTSGMGTQYF,TGTGCCAGCAGCCGGGGGGGGACTAGCGGGATGGGGACGCAGTATTTT
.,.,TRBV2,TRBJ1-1,CASSEGRGLWSTEAFF,TGTGCCAGCAGTGAAGGGAGGGGGTTGTGGAGCACTGAAGCTTTCTTT
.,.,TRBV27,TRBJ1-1,CASSFTFLGTEAFF,TGTGCCAGCAGTTTCACCTTCCTTGGGACTGAAGCTTTCTTT
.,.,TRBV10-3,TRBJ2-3,CAISDPFAGLTDTQYF,TGTGCCATCAGTGACCCCTTCGCGGGGCTCACAGATACGCAGTATTTT
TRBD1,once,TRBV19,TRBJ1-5,CASGAGGGQPQHF,TGTGCCAGTGGAGCAGGGGGAGGGCAGCCCCAGCATTTT
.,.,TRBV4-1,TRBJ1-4,CASSQAIEQATNEKLFF,TGCGCCAGCAGCCAAGCGATTGAGCAGGCAACTAATGAAAAACTGTTTTTT
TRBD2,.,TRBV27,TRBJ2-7,CASSLGLGTYEQYF,TGTGCCAGCAGTTTGGGACTAGGAACCTACGAGCAGTACTTC
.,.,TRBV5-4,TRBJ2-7,CASSLVPARSYEQYF,TGTGCCAGCAGCTTGGTCCCGGCGCGCTCCTACGAGCAGTACTTC
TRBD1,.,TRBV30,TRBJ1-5,CACQQGDSNQPQHF,TGTGCCTGCCAACAGGGGGATAGCAATCAGCCCCAGCATTTT
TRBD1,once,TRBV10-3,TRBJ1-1,CAISGGQGVDTEAFF,TGTGCCATCAGTGGGGGACAGGGTGTGGACACTGAAGCTTTCTTT
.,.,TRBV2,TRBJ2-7,CASSFTGKQYEQYF,TGTGCCAGCAGTTTTACAGGGAAGCAGTACGAGCAGTACTTC
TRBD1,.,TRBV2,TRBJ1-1,CASSQNRGQDTEAFF,TGTGCCAGCAGCCAGAACAGGGGGCAGGACACTGAAGCTTTCTTT
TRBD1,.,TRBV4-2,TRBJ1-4,CASSQPGQGAEGYEKLFF,TGTGCCAGCAGCCAACCGGGACAGGGGGCAGAGGGGTACGAAAAACTGTTTTTT